This T cell receptor (beta chain) came from a study of blood T cell repertoires in COVID-19. Looked up from germline, CDR1 is SGHVS and CDR2 is FNYEAQ. The CDR3 covers 17 residues. The V gene lost 1 base and the J gene lost 5 bases, with 18 bases spanning the gap. The assay was immunoSEQ multiplex PCR, and TCRdb's table has in-frame clones only and misses some. The sample carries 200,000 to 250,000 clones, roughly 85% recorded once. The V and J genes are TRBV7-6 and TRBJ1-5; D is perhaps TRBD1 (6 bases). Input material: peripheral blood. This TCR derives from a woman in her seventies with COVID-19, enrolled during active disease. In nucleotides, the CDR3 is TGTGCCAGCAGCTTAGGGGGACACCTGAATGGGGATCAGCCCCAGCATTTT. Protein product: CASSLGGHLNGDQPQHF. Supplemented by reference TRBV7-6 and TRBJ1-5, the full variable domain reads GAGVSQSPRYKVTKRGQDVALRCDPISGHVSLYWYRQALGQGPEFLTYFNYEAQQDKSGLPNDRFSAERPEGSISTLTIQRTEQRDSAMYRCASSLGGHLNGDQPQHFGDGTRLSIL.